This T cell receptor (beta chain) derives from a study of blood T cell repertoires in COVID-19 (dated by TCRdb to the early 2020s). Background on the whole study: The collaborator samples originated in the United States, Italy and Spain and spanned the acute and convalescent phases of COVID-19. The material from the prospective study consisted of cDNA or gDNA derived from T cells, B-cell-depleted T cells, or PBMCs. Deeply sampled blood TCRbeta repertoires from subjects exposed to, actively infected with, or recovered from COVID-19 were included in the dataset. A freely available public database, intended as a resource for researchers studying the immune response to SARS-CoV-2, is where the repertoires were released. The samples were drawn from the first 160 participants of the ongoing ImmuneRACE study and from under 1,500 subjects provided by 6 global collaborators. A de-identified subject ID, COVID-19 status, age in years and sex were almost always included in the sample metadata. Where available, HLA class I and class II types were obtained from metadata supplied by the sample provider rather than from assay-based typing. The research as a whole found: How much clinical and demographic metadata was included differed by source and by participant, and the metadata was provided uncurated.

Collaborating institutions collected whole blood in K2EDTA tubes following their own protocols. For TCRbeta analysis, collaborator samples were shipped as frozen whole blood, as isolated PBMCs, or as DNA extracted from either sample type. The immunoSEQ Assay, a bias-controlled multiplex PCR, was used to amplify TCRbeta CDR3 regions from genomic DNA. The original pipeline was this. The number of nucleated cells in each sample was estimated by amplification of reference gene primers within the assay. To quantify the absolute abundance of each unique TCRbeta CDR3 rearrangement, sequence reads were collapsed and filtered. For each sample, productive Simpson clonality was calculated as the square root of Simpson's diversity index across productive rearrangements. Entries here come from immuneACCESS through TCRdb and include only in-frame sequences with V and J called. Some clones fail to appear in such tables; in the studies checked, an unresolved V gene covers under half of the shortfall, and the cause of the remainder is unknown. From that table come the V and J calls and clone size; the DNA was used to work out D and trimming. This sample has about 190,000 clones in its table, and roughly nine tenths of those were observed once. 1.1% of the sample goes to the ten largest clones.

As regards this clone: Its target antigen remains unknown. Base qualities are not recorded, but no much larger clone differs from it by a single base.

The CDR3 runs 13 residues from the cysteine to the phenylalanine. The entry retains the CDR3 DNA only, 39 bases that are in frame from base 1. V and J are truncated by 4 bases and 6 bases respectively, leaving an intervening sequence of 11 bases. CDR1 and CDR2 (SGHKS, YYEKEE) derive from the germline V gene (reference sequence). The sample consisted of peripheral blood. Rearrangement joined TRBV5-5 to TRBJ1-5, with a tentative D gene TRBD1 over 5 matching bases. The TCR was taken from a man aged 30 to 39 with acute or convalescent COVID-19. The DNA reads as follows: TGTGCCAGCAGCCAGGGCCCCAGTCAGCCCCAGCATTTT. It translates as CASSQGPSQPQHF.